This T cell receptor beta chain was sequenced in a study of control samples from healthy donors and cancer patients (TCRdb year 2020). In the case of this clone: Its antigen specificity is not known. Per-base qualities were not stored, and no clone one base away is much larger.

Between the V and J ends, shortened by 0 bases and 8 bases respectively, the junction contains 13 bases. The germline V gene (reference sequence) yields LGHDT for CDR1 and YNNKEL for CDR2. The CDR3 covers 14 residues, taking in both the cysteine and the phenylalanine. Only the CDR3 DNA is retained, 42 bases long and in frame from the first base. The method was the immunoSEQ multiplex PCR assay. TCRdb took this table from immuneACCESS and kept in-frame rearrangements with V and J called. Such tables lack part of the clones; where checked against another copy, unresolved V genes explain under half of the gap, and the rest is unexplained. The sample table holds more than 110,000 clones, of which 70% to 90% were seen once. The top ten hold 8.7% of the sample.

This clonotype originated in a woman aged 25 to 39 in good health. The chain employs TRBV3-1 (or the pseudogene TRBV3-2) and TRBJ1-1, with no confidently assigned D gene. Material: blood. The CDR3 region reads CASSQDGGPAEAFF. The DNA sequence is as follows: TGTGCCAGCAGCCAAGATGGAGGGCCGGCAGAAGCTTTCTTT.